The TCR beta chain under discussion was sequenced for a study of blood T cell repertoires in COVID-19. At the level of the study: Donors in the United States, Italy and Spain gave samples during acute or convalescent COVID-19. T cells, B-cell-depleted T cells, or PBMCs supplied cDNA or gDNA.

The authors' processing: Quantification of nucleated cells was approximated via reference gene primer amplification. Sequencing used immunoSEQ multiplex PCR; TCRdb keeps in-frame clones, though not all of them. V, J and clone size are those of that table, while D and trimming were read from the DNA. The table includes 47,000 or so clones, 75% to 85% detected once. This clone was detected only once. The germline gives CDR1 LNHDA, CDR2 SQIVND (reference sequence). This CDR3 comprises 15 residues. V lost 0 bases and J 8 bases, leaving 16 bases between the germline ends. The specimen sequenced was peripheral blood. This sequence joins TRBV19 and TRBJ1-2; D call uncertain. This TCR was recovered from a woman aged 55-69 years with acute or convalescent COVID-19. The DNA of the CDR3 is TGTGCCAGTAGTATAGATCGAGGCGGCTCCTCGGGCTACACCTTC. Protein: CASSIDRGGSSGYTF.